The 14 T cell receptor beta chains presented below share a single source sample, sequenced in a study of CD8 T cells in ankylosing spondylitis. No antigen has been identified for these receptors. The study, taken as a whole, reports: It appeared that ankylosing spondylitis blood was characterized by a TCR beta motif of about eight highly homologous variants.

TCRdb analysed the 5' RACE reads with MiXCR anew, one entry per CDR3 protein. The sample comprises about 540,000 distinct CDR3 sequences, about an eighth of which are singletons, and 6.8% rests with the top ten. The sample comprised blood, either unsorted or a sorted T cell fraction (not recorded which). Receptors originate from a male donor with ankylosing spondylitis.

This clonotype was counted between two and nine times. This chain connects TRBV20-1 to TRBJ1-1; TRBD1 agrees at 7 bases. The CDR3 sequence is 12 residues long. J was trimmed by 6 bases and V by 2 bases; bases with no gene match: 3. Germline V gene data show CDR1 as DFQATT and CDR2 as SNEGSKA (reference sequence). The CDR3 reads CSARPGGAEAFF. CDR3 coding DNA: TGCAGTGCTAGACCAGGGGGGGCTGAAGCTTTCTTT.

This clonotype was detected a few times. This sequence joins TRBV11-3 and TRBJ2-3; 7 nucleotides align to TRBD2. CDR3 length: 13 residues. J lost 8 bases, V lost 3 bases, and 5 bases had no gene match. Germline V CDR1 and CDR2: SGHNT, YENEEA. As DNA, the CDR3 is TGTGCCAGCAGCTTTCGGGGGGAGGGTACGCAGTATTTT. Translating gives CASSFRGEGTQYF.

The chain has TRBV14 and TRBJ2-5; D is uncertain. V dropped 1 base and J dropped 8 bases, with 14 bases sitting between them. This CDR3 region has 14 residues. The germline V gene encodes CDR1 SGHDN and CDR2 FVKESK. For the CDR3, the DNA is TGTGCCAGCAGCCAAGTCGGGTCCCTGGGAACCCAGTACTTC. Translating gives CASSQVGSLGTQYF.

The chain's CDR3 is CASSLATPYGYTF. In nucleotides, the CDR3 is TGTGCCAGCAGCCTCGCGACCCCTTATGGCTACACCTTC. J is TRBJ1-2 and V is TRBV3-1; D unresolved. V lost 4 bases and J 5 bases, leaving 11 bases between the germline ends. Per the germline V gene, CDR1 is LGHDT and CDR2 is YNNKEL (reference sequence). The CDR3 is 13 amino acids.

This clonotype has just a few counts. This chain links TRBV7-8 with TRBJ2-3; D is ambiguous. CDR1 and CDR2 (germline): SGHVS, FQNEAQ. This CDR3 has 15 amino acids. V was shortened by 3 bases and J by 4 bases, with 14 bases between the two germline ends. The CDR3 nucleotides read TGTGCCAGCAGCTTCTCTTCCGCAGGTCCAGATACGCAGTATTTT. Its protein product is CASSFSSAGPDTQYF.

Ten or more counts support this clonotype. The chain combines TRBV18 with TRBJ1-1; no clear D. The germline CDR1 and CDR2 sequences are KGHSH and LQKENI. This CDR3 has 14 amino acids. Trimming removed 3 bases from V and 1 base from J, with 9 bases in between. The CDR3 sequence is CASSPGRENTEAFF. CDR3 sequence (DNA): TGTGCCAGCTCACCCGGACGGGAGAACACTGAAGCTTTCTTT.

This clonotype has a handful of counts. The V and J genes are TRBV27 and TRBJ2-7; TRBD2 matches 9 bases. Germline CDR1 is MNHEY and CDR2 is SMNVEV (reference sequence). This CDR3 region has 14 residues. V lost 3 bases and J lost 5; bases outside the gene matches: 5. CDR3 DNA: TGTGCCAGCAGTTTCGCTAGCGGGATGGACGAGCAGTACTTC. This translates into CASSFASGMDEQYF.

The chain is built from TRBV2 and TRBJ2-1, with 13 bases lining up with TRBD2. Germline CDR1 and CDR2: SNHLY and FYNNEI. The CDR3 covers 15 residues. V trimming: 7 bases; J trimming: 6 bases; junction bases outside the gene matches: 6. Written as DNA, the CDR3 is TGTGCCAGCATCCCGGGACTAGCGGGAACCAATGAGCAGTTCTTC. Protein sequence: CASIPGLAGTNEQFF.

Concerning this clonotype: A read error may be the cause here, since a much bigger clone is one base away. The chain carries TRBV5-1 and TRBJ1-4, with D possibly matching TRBD1 (5 bases). In germline, CDR1 is SGHRS, CDR2 YFSETQ. The CDR3 has 14 residues. The CDR3 nucleotides are TGCGCCAGCAGCTTGGGGACAACGAATGAAAAACTGATTTTT. It specifies CASSLGTTNEKLIF.

Here the CDR3 DNA reads TGTGCCAGCAGTGCTTGGTGGACAAATAATTCACCCCTCCACTTT. Protein product: CASSAWWTNNSPLHF. The J gene is TRBJ1-6, the V gene TRBV27, with D maybe TRBD1 (5 bases). The CDR3 is made up of 15 amino acids. Germline-derived CDR1 and CDR2 are MNHEY and SMNVEV (reference sequence). Trimming took off 5 bases at V and 5 bases at J, with 13 bases between the two ends.

This clonotype was observed many times. The rearrangement uses TRBV20-1 and TRBJ2-3; 8 nucleotides match TRBD2. The CDR3 runs to 13 residues. Per germline, CDR1 DFQATT and CDR2 SNEGSKA (reference sequence). Trimming removed 8 bases from V and 4 bases from J; junction bases left unmatched: 8. In nucleotides, the CDR3 is TGCAGTCCTCACAGCGGGGGCGCAGATACGCAGTATTTT. Translation: CSPHSGGADTQYF.

This chain uses TRBV20-1 with TRBJ2-7; D remains ambiguous. Trimming removed 6 bases at V and 0 bases at J, with 18 bases between. The CDR3 consists of 15 residues. CDR1 is DFQATT, CDR2 SNEGSKA, per germline (reference sequence). The CDR3 here is CSAQLGLGGSYEQYF. Written as DNA, the CDR3 is TGCAGTGCACAGCTTGGGTTAGGCGGCTCCTACGAGCAGTACTTC.

This clonotype was counted a few times. The chain uses TRBV20-1 and TRBJ1-6, with D maybe TRBD1 (5 bases). Germline V CDR1 and CDR2: DFQATT, SNEGSKA (reference sequence). The CDR3 extends over 16 amino acids. Trimming took off 1 base at V and 0 bases at J, with 10 bases between the two ends. The CDR3 DNA reads as TGCAGTGCTAGAGTGAGGGGCCGCTCCTATAATTCACCCCTCCACTTT. It translates to CSARVRGRSYNSPLHF.

The table lists this clonotype with a few counts. The chain employs TRBV7-9 and TRBJ1-2; D gene uncertain. Per the germline V gene, CDR1 is SEHNR and CDR2 is FQNEAQ (reference sequence). Trimming removed 5 bases from V and 4 bases from J, with 8 bases in between. The CDR3 extends over 12 amino acids. CDR3: CASSHETYGYTF. DNA for the CDR3: TGTGCCAGCAGCCACGAGACCTATGGCTACACCTTC.